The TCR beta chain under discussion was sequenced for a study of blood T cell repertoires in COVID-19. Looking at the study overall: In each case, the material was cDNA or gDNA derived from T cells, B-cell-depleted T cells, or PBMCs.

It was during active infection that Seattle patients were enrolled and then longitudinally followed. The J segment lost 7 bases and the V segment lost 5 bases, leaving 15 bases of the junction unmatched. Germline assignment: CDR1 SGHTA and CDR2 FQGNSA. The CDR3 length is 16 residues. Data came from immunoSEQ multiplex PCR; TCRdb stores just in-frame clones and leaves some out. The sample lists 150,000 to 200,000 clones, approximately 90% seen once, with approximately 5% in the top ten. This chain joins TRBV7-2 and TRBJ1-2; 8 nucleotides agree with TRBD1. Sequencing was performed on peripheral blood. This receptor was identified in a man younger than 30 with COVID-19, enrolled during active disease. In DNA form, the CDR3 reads TGTGCCAGCAGCCCCGATAGCCGGCCAGGGGGCGTTGGCTACACCTTC. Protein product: CASSPDSRPGGVGYTF.